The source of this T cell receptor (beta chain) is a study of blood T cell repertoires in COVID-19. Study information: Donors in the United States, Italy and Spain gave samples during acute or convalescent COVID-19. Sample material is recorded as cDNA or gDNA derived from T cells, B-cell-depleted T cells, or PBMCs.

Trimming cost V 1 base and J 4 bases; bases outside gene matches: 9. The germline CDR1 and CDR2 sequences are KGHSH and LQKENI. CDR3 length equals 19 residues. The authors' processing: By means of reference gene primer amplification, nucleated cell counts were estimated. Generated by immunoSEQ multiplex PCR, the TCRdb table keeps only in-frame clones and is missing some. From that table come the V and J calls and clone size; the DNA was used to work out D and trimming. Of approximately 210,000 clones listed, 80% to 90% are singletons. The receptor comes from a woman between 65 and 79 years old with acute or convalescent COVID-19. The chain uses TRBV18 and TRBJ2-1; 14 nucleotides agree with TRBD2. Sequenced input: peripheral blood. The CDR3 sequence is CASSPLPGLAGGPYNEQFF. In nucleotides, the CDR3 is TGTGCCAGCTCACCACTACCAGGACTAGCGGGGGGTCCTTACAATGAGCAGTTCTTC.